This T cell receptor beta chain stems from a study of blood T cell repertoires in COVID-19. Across the study: Samples came from the United States, Italy and Spain, spanning acute and convalescent COVID-19. Sources were T cells, B-cell-depleted T cells, or PBMCs; the material itself was cDNA or gDNA.

Profiled with immunoSEQ multiplex PCR; TCRdb holds only in-frame clones, not every one. Here the sample spans 500,000 to 600,000 clones, approximately 91% being singletons. Patients at the Seattle site were enrolled during active infection and followed longitudinally. Germline V gene data show CDR1 as KGHSH and CDR2 as LQKENI. The CDR3 has 14 amino acids. Between the trimmed V and J ends, which lost 3 bases and 3 bases, there was a span of 11 bases. V and J are TRBV18 and TRBJ1-1, with D hard to call. Input material: peripheral blood. The source is a woman aged 45-59 years with COVID-19, enrolled during active disease. The CDR3 is CASSPLGQDTEAFF. The CDR3 DNA reads TGTGCCAGCTCACCGCTGGGCCAGGACACTGAAGCTTTCTTT.